The rows below give T cell receptor beta chains drawn from one sample of a study of T cell repertoires in cytomegalovirus infection. These receptors' antigens are unknown. Via MiXCR, TCRdb re-called the reads, giving one row per CDR3 protein. The table lists about half a million distinct CDR3 sequences, around a third of them singletons. This sample comprised cultured PBMCs, obtained from culture after CMV antigen stimulation. The source of these receptors is a human donor in good health (CMV status not recorded). Some clones in this sample may be carry-over from other donors' samples. The CDR3 runs from the conserved cysteine through the conserved F or W. The order of the fields is clone size, V gene, D gene, J gene, CDR3 DNA, CDR3 protein. D genes are given only for firm matches. Size tells how often a clone was seen (once, few, many) or the class of an expanded clone, and some rows leave it out.

clone size: few
V gene: TRBV7-2
D gene: NA
J gene: TRBJ2-5
CDR3 DNA: TGTGCCAGCAGCTTAGCGCTGGTGACAGTACCGGGTGTCGAGACCCAGTACTTC
CDR3 protein: CASSLALVTVPGVETQYF

clone size: NA
V gene: TRBV6-5
D gene: TRBD1
J gene: TRBJ1-6
CDR3 DNA: TGTGCCAGCAGTTTCTACAGGGACAGGGGCACCAACTCACCCCTCCACTTT
CDR3 protein: CASSFYRDRGTNSPLHF

clone size: NA
V gene: TRBV12-3/TRBV12-4
D gene: TRBD2
J gene: TRBJ2-5
CDR3 DNA: TGTGCCAGCAGTCCCGGGACTAGCGGGAATGAATGGACCCAGTACTTC
CDR3 protein: CASSPGTSGNEWTQYF

clone size: NA
V gene: TRBV6-1
D gene: NA
J gene: TRBJ2-2
CDR3 DNA: TGTGCCAGCAGTGAAAGGGCGCAAGGAGTGGCCGGGGAGCTGTTTTTT
CDR3 protein: CASSERAQGVAGELFF

clone size: NA
V gene: TRBV29-1
D gene: NA
J gene: TRBJ1-1
CDR3 DNA: TGCAGCGTTGACACAGCCCAGAACACTGAAGCTTTCTTT
CDR3 protein: CSVDTAQNTEAFF

clone size: few
V gene: TRBV7-2
D gene: NA
J gene: TRBJ2-7
CDR3 DNA: TGTGCCAGCAGTCTTCTAGGGGCCCAATACGAGCAGTACTTC
CDR3 protein: CASSLLGAQYEQYF

clone size: NA
V gene: TRBV28
D gene: NA
J gene: TRBJ2-3
CDR3 DNA: TGTGCCAGCAGTTTATGGTGGGTCGACAGCACACCGGTGGACGATACGCAGTATTTT
CDR3 protein: CASSLWWVDSTPVDDTQYF

clone size: NA
V gene: TRBV6-2/TRBV6-3
D gene: TRBD1
J gene: TRBJ2-1
CDR3 DNA: TGTGCCAGCAGTTTGCCGGGACAGGGGGCTAAAGAGCAGTTCTTC
CDR3 protein: CASSLPGQGAKEQFF

clone size: few
V gene: TRBV6-2/TRBV6-3
D gene: NA
J gene: TRBJ2-6
CDR3 DNA: TGTGCCAGCAGTTTCTCCCCACCTGGGGCCAACGTCCTGACTTTC
CDR3 protein: CASSFSPPGANVLTF

clone size: few
V gene: TRBV5-1
D gene: TRBD1
J gene: TRBJ1-2
CDR3 DNA: TGCGCCAGCAGCGCCGGGACAGGCCTAGAGGGCTACACCTTC
CDR3 protein: CASSAGTGLEGYTF

clone size: NA
V gene: TRBV29-1
D gene: NA
J gene: TRBJ1-1
CDR3 DNA: TGCAGCGCTGCCGTTCTGAGGGGTGAGACTGAAGCTTTCTTT
CDR3 protein: CSAAVLRGETEAFF

clone size: few
V gene: TRBV6-1
D gene: NA
J gene: TRBJ1-5
CDR3 DNA: TGTGCCAGCAGTGAAAACGGAGCCAATCAGCCCCAGCATTTT
CDR3 protein: CASSENGANQPQHF

clone size: once
V gene: TRBV4-3
D gene: NA
J gene: TRBJ2-3
CDR3 DNA: TGCGCCAGCAGCCAAGAGGGTAGATCGTGGACAGATACGCAGTATTTT
CDR3 protein: CASSQEGRSWTDTQYF

clone size: NA
V gene: TRBV28
D gene: NA
J gene: TRBJ2-6
CDR3 DNA: TGTGCCAGCAGTCGCTACGGGAGCTCTGGGGCCAACGTCCTGACTTTC
CDR3 protein: CASSRYGSSGANVLTF

clone size: NA
V gene: TRBV9
D gene: NA
J gene: TRBJ2-1
CDR3 DNA: TGTGCCAGCAGCCCCCAAGGAACGGGAGCTTACAATGAGCAGTTCTTC
CDR3 protein: CASSPQGTGAYNEQFF

clone size: many
V gene: TRBV30
D gene: NA
J gene: TRBJ1-5
CDR3 DNA: TGTGCCTGGAGTGTAGGTGGGGGTGGCAATCAGCCCCAGCATTTT
CDR3 protein: CAWSVGGGGNQPQHF

clone size: NA
V gene: TRBV6-2/TRBV6-3
D gene: TRBD2
J gene: TRBJ2-5
CDR3 DNA: TGTGCCGCTAAAAGAGCGGGAGGGCCGTCAGAGACCCAGTACTTC
CDR3 protein: CAAKRAGGPSETQYF

clone size: NA
V gene: TRBV19
D gene: TRBD2
J gene: TRBJ2-7
CDR3 DNA: TGTGCCAGTAGTATAAGGGGGACTAGTCTCGAGCAGTACTTC
CDR3 protein: CASSIRGTSLEQYF

clone size: NA
V gene: TRBV11-2
D gene: NA
J gene: TRBJ2-5
CDR3 DNA: TGTGCCAGCAGCCCCAGGGGGGAATCGGAGACCCAGTACTTC
CDR3 protein: CASSPRGESETQYF

clone size: NA
V gene: TRBV5-1
D gene: NA
J gene: TRBJ1-2
CDR3 DNA: TGCGCCAGCAGCCTCGACATGTACCACTATGGCTACACCTTC
CDR3 protein: CASSLDMYHYGYTF

clone size: many
V gene: TRBV7-2
D gene: NA
J gene: TRBJ1-3
CDR3 DNA: TGTGCCAGCGCAGGACAGGGAAACACCATATATTTT
CDR3 protein: CASAGQGNTIYF

clone size: NA
V gene: TRBV24-1
D gene: TRBD1
J gene: TRBJ2-2
CDR3 DNA: TGTGCCACCAGTGATCGAAGGGACAGGGATTCCGGGGAGCTGTTTTTT
CDR3 protein: CATSDRRDRDSGELFF

clone size: NA
V gene: TRBV19
D gene: NA
J gene: TRBJ2-7
CDR3 DNA: TGTGCCAGTGCTCGGGACACCTACGAGCAGTACTTC
CDR3 protein: CASARDTYEQYF

clone size: NA
V gene: TRBV7-9
D gene: TRBD2
J gene: TRBJ2-2
CDR3 DNA: TGTGCCAGCCAGCCCGGGACTAGCGGGAGCACCGGGGAGCTGTTTTTT
CDR3 protein: CASQPGTSGSTGELFF

clone size: many
V gene: TRBV7-2
D gene: NA
J gene: TRBJ2-7
CDR3 DNA: TGTGCCAGCAGTCGCGGGCCGGACAACTACGAGCAGTACTTC
CDR3 protein: CASSRGPDNYEQYF

clone size: many
V gene: TRBV6-2/TRBV6-3
D gene: NA
J gene: TRBJ2-1
CDR3 DNA: TGTGCCACCCAGGAGGGGGCCCACTCCTACAATGAGCAGTTCTTC
CDR3 protein: CATQEGAHSYNEQFF

clone size: NA
V gene: TRBV19
D gene: TRBD1
J gene: TRBJ2-2
CDR3 DNA: TGTGCCAGTAGTAGTACAGGGGATTTCACCGGGGAGCTGTTTTTT
CDR3 protein: CASSSTGDFTGELFF

clone size: few
V gene: TRBV7-6
D gene: NA
J gene: TRBJ2-3
CDR3 DNA: TGTGCCAGCAGCTCCTTAGGGCCCCTGAGCACAGATACGCAGTATTTT
CDR3 protein: CASSSLGPLSTDTQYF

clone size: many
V gene: TRBV11-3
D gene: TRBD2
J gene: TRBJ2-1
CDR3 DNA: TGTGCCAGCAGCTTAGTTGGGACTAGCGGCAATGAGCAGTTCTTC
CDR3 protein: CASSLVGTSGNEQFF

clone size: many
V gene: TRBV7-2
D gene: NA
J gene: TRBJ2-1
CDR3 DNA: TGTGCCAGCAGCCCGGACCCTAGCTCCTACAATGAGCAGTTCTTC
CDR3 protein: CASSPDPSSYNEQFF